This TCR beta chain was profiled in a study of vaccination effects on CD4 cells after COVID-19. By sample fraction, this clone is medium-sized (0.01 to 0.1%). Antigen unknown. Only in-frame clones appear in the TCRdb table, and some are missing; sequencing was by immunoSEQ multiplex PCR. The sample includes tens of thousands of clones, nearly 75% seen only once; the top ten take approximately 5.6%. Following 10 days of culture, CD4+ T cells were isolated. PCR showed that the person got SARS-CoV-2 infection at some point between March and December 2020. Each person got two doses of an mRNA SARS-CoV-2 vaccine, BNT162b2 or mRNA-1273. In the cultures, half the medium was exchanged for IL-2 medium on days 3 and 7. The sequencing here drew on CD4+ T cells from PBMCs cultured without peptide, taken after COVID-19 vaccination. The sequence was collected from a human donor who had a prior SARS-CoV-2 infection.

This CDR3 is CASSLGDRVGGYTF. Here the CDR3 DNA reads TGTGCCAGCAGCCTTGGGGACAGGGTCGGAGGCTACACCTTC. The J gene is TRBJ1-2, the V gene TRBV4-2; 9 nucleotides line up with TRBD1. This CDR3 contains 14 residues. From germline, CDR1 is LGHNA and CDR2 YNFKEQ. Trimming at V came to 4 bases and at J to 8 bases, leaving 8 bases not matched to a gene.